The text below deals with one TCR beta chain. This clonotype was found once. Its recognized antigen is unknown. No much larger clonotype is one base removed from it; base qualities were not supplied. Evidence from one read is weak. Amplification of TCR beta CDR3 regions was carried out from RNA transcripts. For the first round of RT-PCR on the TCR CDR3, the HTBI primer set was used together with the Qiagen OneStep RT-PCR kit. The libraries were constructed in a second round of multiplex PCR and then size-selected and purified. Paired-end sequencing of the libraries was performed with 100 bp reads on an Illumina HiSeq2000. Per the original workflow: SOAPnuke was used to process the raw data, throwing out any read that contained adapters or uncalled bases, had a mean Phred below 15, or lacked an exact constant-primer or identifier match. High-quality paired reads were merged using COPE v1.2.5, and each unique nucleotide sequence was defined as a clonotype. MiTCR v1.1 was used to align clonotypes to the IMGT TRBV, TRBD and TRBJ reference segments. The analysis was restricted to V-J combinations with a frequency above 0.0001, which together covered 98% to 99.2% of the repertoires. A TCS score was defined as the ratio of F50 (clonal expansion) to E x V (chaos), with BLOSUM62-based TCRdist applied between CDR3 peptides within each V-J. Welch's t-statistics and random forest reduced several hundred V-J features to about 13, which were used in a naive Bayes classifier (R e1071). The similarity between thyroid and blood repertoires was quantified using the Morisita-Horn index. In-frame beta chains were kept once TCRdb had trimmed the public reads at Q25 with fastp and called clones with MiXCR. For every CDR3 protein sequence, its rows merge into one entry that carries the most common genes and DNA. The V and J calls, along with clone size, are taken from TCRdb and not from the paper's own processing. The sample has 450,000 to 700,000 distinct CDR3 sequences on record, about 45% of them singletons. About 8% of the sample is taken by the ten largest.

This sample was taken from a study of T cells in Graves' hyperthyroidism and ophthalmopathy (dated by TCRdb to between 2019 and 2020). As for the study more broadly: A discovery cohort of roughly 100 patients, approximately 44 with Graves' ophthalmopathy and 55 to 60 with stable Graves' hyperthyroidism, was used to find distinguishing TCR V-J signatures. The paper describes TCR Vbeta CDR3 sequencing of some 130 peripheral blood samples, made up of around 41 ophthalmopathy patients, over 70 hyperthyroidism patients and about 17 progressor patients. The approximately 100 discovery patients were randomly divided into training and test sets at a 7:3 ratio. Whether ophthalmopathy could be predicted prospectively was tested in an independent validation cohort made up of 18 to 20 hyperthyroidism patients plus 17 patients who later progressed to ophthalmopathy. After sampling, hyperthyroidism patients received methimazole starting at 30 mg daily, and ophthalmopathy patients received high-dose intravenous methylprednisolone. Thyroid tissue and blood T-cell repertoires from more than 5 Graves' hyperthyroidism patients were also compared in the study. Paper-wide results and their limitations: In validation, the model predicted progression to ophthalmopathy with around 71% sensitivity and less than 75% specificity, a median of 6.5 months before onset. A model built on a 13 V-J signature distinguished ophthalmopathy from stable hyperthyroidism, reaching roughly 88% sensitivity and under 84% specificity in cross-validation and 80%/75% in testing. Blood samples also contained most of the expanded thyroid clonotypes (frequency above 0.001), which suggests that blood repertoires may reflect thyroid immune responses. No statistical method was used to fix the sample size in advance, and group allocation was not hidden from the investigators.

Graves' hyperthyroidism was defined as stable when no progression to ophthalmopathy occurred over 18 months of follow-up. Hyperthyroidism patients were aged 18 to 65 years and newly diagnosed, with disease duration of less than 2 months. Exclusion was applied to patients with uncontrolled infections, other autoimmune diseases, pregnancy or lactation. Diagnoses were established on the basis of clinical symptoms, serum thyroxine and TRAb, thyroid ultrasound, and orbital computed tomography. Total RNA was extracted with Trizol reagent, and quality was checked on an Agilent 2100 Bioanalyzer. Sample: peripheral blood or thyroid tissue (not recorded which). The receptor was isolated from a woman aged 18-29 years with Graves' hyperthyroidism.

The DNA is as follows: TGTGCCAGCAGCGGAACGTGGGGCTACAATGAGCAGTACTTC. This encodes CASSGTWGYNEQYF. Recombination linked TRBV7-2 to TRBJ2-1; the D gene is possibly TRBD1, with 5 bases matching. The J call may be faulty, since TRBJ2-7 better matches the DNA end. The germline V gene specifies SGHTA as CDR1 and FQGNSA as CDR2. From the cysteine up to the phenylalanine, the CDR3 has a length of 14 residues. Only CDR3 DNA is held: 42 bases, read in frame from base 1.